Shown below are 32 T cell receptor beta chains from a single sample sequenced in a study of spatial heterogeneity in lung cancer. TCRdb itself ran the 5' RACE reads through MiXCR, one entry per CDR3 protein. The table records about 70,000 distinct CDR3 sequences, 8% to 9% of them present only once. This sample's time point: blood at routine non-recurrence follow-up after resection. The sample here was PBMCs, taken at follow-up. The source of these receptors is a female donor with early-stage non-small cell lung cancer.

This clonotype came up many times. This chain links TRBV11-2 with TRBJ2-1; 7 nucleotides align to TRBD2. The J segment lost 7 bases and the V segment lost 5 bases, leaving 11 bases of the junction unmatched. This CDR3 is 15 amino acids long. CDR1 is SGHAT, CDR2 FQNNGV, per germline. The CDR3 loop is CASSVSGLSWNEQFF. The DNA for the CDR3 is TGTGCCAGCAGCGTTAGCGGGCTGTCCTGGAATGAGCAGTTCTTC.

The table lists this clonotype with many counts. The J gene is TRBJ2-5, the V gene TRBV15; TRBD1 is a possible D gene (6 bases). With 5 bases removed from V and 1 base from J, the gap between germline ends came to 8 bases. Germline lookup yields CDR1 LNHNV and CDR2 YYDKDF (reference sequence). The CDR3 extends over 13 amino acids. This CDR3 reads CATSRQAQETQYF. The CDR3 nucleotides are TGTGCCACCAGCCGACAGGCCCAAGAGACCCAGTACTTC. The variable domain in full, with the rest retrieved from reference TRBV15 and TRBJ2-5, is DAMVIQNPRYQVTQFGKPVTLSCSQTLNHNVMYWYQQKSSQAPKLLFHYYDKDFNNEADTPDNFQSRRPNTSFCFLDIRSPGLGDTAMYLCATSRQAQETQYFGPGTRLLVL.

V and J are TRBV12-3 or TRBV12-4 and TRBJ2-7; tentative D call: TRBD2 (6 bases). V lost 6 bases and J lost 3, with 15 bases in between. The CDR3 consists of 14 residues. Here the CDR3 reads CASRPSGLLYEQYF. CDR3 bases: TGTGCCAGCAGGCCGAGCGGGTTGCTCTACGAGCAGTACTTC.

To note about this clonotype: A much larger clone sits a single nucleotide away, making a read error possible. V is TRBV7-9 and J is TRBJ1-6; TRBD1 agrees at 7 bases. The CDR3 runs to 14 residues. CDR1 SEHNR and CDR2 FQNEAQ come from the germline V gene (reference sequence). CDR3 nucleotides: TGTGCCAGCAGCGTTGGGACAGAGACATCACCCCACCACTTT. The encoded protein is CASSVGTETSPHHF.

There are many counts of this clonotype. This rearrangement joins TRBV12-3 or TRBV12-4 to TRBJ1-1, with D possibly matching TRBD1 (5 bases). The CDR3 consists of 13 residues. Trimming cost V 7 bases and J 4 bases, with 13 bases left between them. The CDR3 DNA reads as TGTGCCAGCAATGAACAGGAGGGCACTGAAGCTTTCTTT. It encodes CASNEQEGTEAFF.

There are many counts of this clonotype. The chain carries TRBV11-2 and TRBJ2-7; 7 nucleotides agree with TRBD1. With 2 bases clipped from V and 1 base from J, the junction kept 2 bases outside the gene matches. The CDR3 covers 14 residues. From germline, CDR1 is SGHAT and CDR2 FQNNGV. CDR3 amino acids: CASSLNRGSYEQYF. CDR3 bases: TGTGCCAGCAGCTTAAACAGGGGATCCTACGAGCAGTACTTC.

This clonotype came up many times. The chain recombines TRBV24-1 with TRBJ2-2, with 9 bases fitting TRBD2. V dropped 5 bases and J dropped 4; count of bases not matched to a gene: 13. This CDR3 is built from 18 residues. CDR1 is KGHDR and CDR2 is SFDVKD in the germline V gene. The CDR3 spells CATSGTGSVAGATGELFF. CDR3 coding DNA: TGTGCCACCAGTGGGACAGGATCCGTAGCGGGAGCCACCGGGGAGCTGTTTTTT.

This clonotype was seen at least ten times. The V call is TRBV15, the J call TRBJ1-1; 7 positions agree with TRBD1. Germline CDR1 LNHNV, CDR2 YYDKDF (reference sequence). The CDR3 runs 14 residues. Trimming at V came to 0 bases and at J to 6 bases, leaving 4 bases not matched to a gene. CDR3 DNA sequence: TGTGCCACCAGCAGAGACACAGGACAGGCTGAAGCTTTCTTT. Translating gives CATSRDTGQAEAFF.

This clonotype was found many times. The chain recombines TRBV6-2 or TRBV6-3 with TRBJ2-3, with 9 positions matching TRBD2. J gave up 1 base and V 5 bases, and 13 bases lay outside the gene matches. Looked up from germline, CDR1 is MNHEY and CDR2 is SVGEGT. This CDR3 is 18 amino acids long. The CDR3 region is CASSPQIAGEVGTDTQYF. CDR3 bases: TGTGCCAGCAGTCCCCAAATAGCGGGAGAAGTAGGCACAGATACGCAGTATTTT.

Many counts were recorded for this clonotype. This chain joins TRBV12-3 or TRBV12-4 and TRBJ1-2; D is possibly TRBD1 (6 bases). Trimming cost V 3 bases and J 7 bases, with 15 bases left between them. The CDR3 covers 14 residues. CDR3 amino acids: CASSFKTGPLGYTF. Here the CDR3 DNA reads TGTGCCAGCAGTTTTAAGACAGGTCCTCTTGGCTACACCTTC.

CDR3 DNA sequence: TGCAGTGCTAGAGGGGGACAGCTAGATAGCAATCAGCCCCAGCATTTT. Translating gives CSARGGQLDSNQPQHF. The chain links TRBV20-1 to TRBJ1-5; 7 nucleotides agree with TRBD1. Germline lookup yields CDR1 DFQATT and CDR2 SNEGSKA (reference sequence). After removal of 1 base from V and 0 bases from J, the junction contained 6 bases not matched to a gene. The length of the CDR3 is 16 residues.

At least ten counts were recorded for this clonotype. V and J are TRBV7-2 and TRBJ1-1, with 7 bases lining up with TRBD1. V dropped 2 bases and J dropped 5; count of bases not matched to a gene: 2. The CDR3 consists of 13 residues. Germline values: CDR1 SGHTA, CDR2 FQGNSA. The CDR3 sequence: CASSLPGQTEAFF. In nucleotides, the CDR3 is TGTGCCAGCAGCTTACCGGGACAGACTGAAGCTTTCTTT.

This clonotype was seen at least ten times. The chain carries TRBV7-9 and TRBJ1-5, with D hard to call. Trimming took off 4 bases at V and 6 bases at J, with 10 bases between the two ends. This CDR3 comprises 13 residues. Germline lookup yields CDR1 SEHNR and CDR2 FQNEAQ (reference sequence). The chain's CDR3 is CASSSQAGQPQHF. The CDR3 bases are TGTGCCAGCAGCTCCCAAGCCGGTCAGCCCCAGCATTTT.

This clonotype appeared many times. V gene TRBV3-1 combines with J gene TRBJ2-1, with TRBD1 matching 7 bases. Germline V gene lookup returns CDR1 LGHDT and CDR2 YNNKEL (reference sequence). The CDR3 has 17 amino acids. The ends lost 3 bases at V and 4 bases at J; junction bases unmatched: 12. The CDR3 nucleotides are TGTGCCAGCAGCCAGGTCCTCGGGACAGACAGATACAATGAGCAGTTCTTC. The encoded protein is CASSQVLGTDRYNEQFF.

The chain recombines TRBV28 with TRBJ2-1; D is undetermined. Germline-derived CDR1 and CDR2 are MDHEN and SYDVKM. Trimming took off 1 base at V and 4 bases at J, with 8 bases between the two ends. CDR3 length equals 14 residues. CDR3 in DNA: TGTGCCAGCAGTTTATTCCCGCAGTACAATGAGCAGTTCTTC. It yields the protein CASSLFPQYNEQFF.

This clonotype has at least ten counts. V gene TRBV20-1 combines with J gene TRBJ2-2; 9 positions agree with TRBD2. V trimming: 4 bases; J trimming: 4 bases; junction bases outside the gene matches: 10. The CDR3 is 16 residues long. The germline V gene has CDR1 DFQATT and CDR2 SNEGSKA (reference sequence). CDR3 in amino acids: CSAKTSGRSLTGELFF. CDR3 sequence (DNA): TGCAGTGCTAAGACTAGCGGACGCTCCCTCACCGGGGAGCTGTTTTTT.

In its sample, this clonotype was seen once. This chain connects TRBV9 to TRBJ2-7; 9 bases align to TRBD1. CDR1 is SGDLS and CDR2 is YYNGEE in the germline V gene. The CDR3 is 16 residues long. V shed 3 bases, J shed 0 bases, and the junction held 7 bases outside the gene matches. The CDR3 loop is CASSAQGARSSYEQYF. DNA of the CDR3: TGTGCCAGCAGCGCACAGGGGGCAAGGAGCTCCTACGAGCAGTACTTC.

The CDR3: CASTPGLAGVISYNEQFF. The DNA of the CDR3 is TGTGCCAGCACCCCCGGACTAGCGGGAGTCATATCCTACAATGAGCAGTTCTTC. This rearrangement joins TRBV27 to TRBJ2-1, with 13 bases identical to TRBD2. The CDR3 totals 18 residues. Losses at the gene ends were 7 bases for V and 1 base for J; bases not matched to a gene: 10. The V gene's germline CDR1 is MNHEY and CDR2 SMNVEV (reference sequence).

In its sample, this clonotype was seen many times. The chain is built from TRBV20-1 and TRBJ1-5; 9 bases agree with TRBD1. Germline lookup yields CDR1 DFQATT and CDR2 SNEGSKA (reference sequence). The CDR3 covers 14 residues. V dropped 3 bases and J dropped 6; count of bases not matched to a gene: 6. The CDR3 here is CSARGQGPGQPQHF. CDR3 coding DNA: TGCAGTGCTAGGGGACAGGGACCAGGTCAGCCCCAGCATTTT.

This clonotype was observed at least ten times. V and J are TRBV6-2 or TRBV6-3 and TRBJ2-1; D is tentatively TRBD1 or TRBD2 (6 bases each). The CDR3 contains 21 residues. The germline CDR1 and CDR2 sequences are MNHEY and SVGEGT. Trimming pared 8 bases from V and 0 bases from J, leaving 32 bases between. The CDR3 nucleotides read TGTGCCAGCTGGGGGGTTTCACAGGGTTGGCCAAGAAAGAGCTCCTACAATGAGCAGTTCTTC. Translated: CASWGVSQGWPRKSSYNEQFF.

This clonotype was counted between two and nine times. The chain carries TRBV3-1 and TRBJ1-5; 7 nucleotides match TRBD1. The CDR3 has 16 residues. In germline, CDR1 is LGHDT, CDR2 YNNKEL (reference sequence). Trimming at V came to 4 bases and at J to 0 bases, leaving 6 bases not matched to a gene. CDR3 sequence reads: CASSRGQVNSNQPQHF. Here the CDR3 DNA reads TGTGCCAGCAGCCGCGGACAGGTCAATAGCAATCAGCCCCAGCATTTT. Combining the CDR3 with reference TRBV3-1 and TRBJ1-5 gives the whole variable domain DTAVSQTPKYLVTQMGNDKSIKCEQNLGHDTMYWYKQDSKKFLKIMFSYNNKELIINETVPNRFSPKSPDKAHLNLHINSLELGDSAVYFCASSRGQVNSNQPQHFGDGTRLSIL.

This clonotype was picked up a small number of times. The rearrangement links TRBV20-1 to TRBJ2-5; D may be TRBD1 or TRBD2 (6 bases each). Germline V gives CDR1 DFQATT, CDR2 SNEGSKA (reference sequence). V dropped 0 bases and J dropped 1 base, with 12 bases sitting between them. CDR3 length equals 15 residues. CDR3: CSAREGASVQETQYF. The DNA for the CDR3 is TGCAGTGCTAGAGAGGGGGCTAGCGTCCAAGAGACCCAGTACTTC.

The CDR3 region is CASSPQGGTGYTF. The CDR3 DNA follows: TGTGCCAGCAGCCCTCAGGGGGGAACTGGCTACACCTTC. V is TRBV14 and J is TRBJ1-2, with 7 bases fitting TRBD1. The CDR3 length is 13 residues. V gave up 4 bases and J gave up 7 bases; unmatched junction bases: 6. Germline CDR1 reads SGHDN; CDR2 reads FVKESK.

The sample holds many counts of this clonotype. The rearrangement joins TRBV5-1 to TRBJ2-7; 7 nucleotides line up with TRBD1. CDR1 is SGHRS, CDR2 YFSETQ, per germline. With 5 bases clipped from V and 3 bases from J, the junction kept 8 bases outside the gene matches. The CDR3 contains 14 residues. The CDR3 coding sequence is TGCGCCAGCAGTCGGCCGACAGGGAACTACGAGCAGTACTTC. It codes for CASSRPTGNYEQYF.

This clonotype was seen many times. The chain links TRBV7-2 to TRBJ1-1; maybe TRBD1 (6 bases). V was pared by 6 bases and J by 0 bases, with 14 bases between. Germline V gene sequence: CDR1 SGHTA, CDR2 FQGNSA. The length of the CDR3 is 15 residues. CDR3 protein: CASSLNGQLNTEAFF. CDR3 bases: TGTGCCAGCAGTTTAAACGGACAGTTGAACACTGAAGCTTTCTTT. The full variable domain, rest sourced from reference TRBV7-2 and TRBJ1-1, is GAGVSQSPSNKVTEKGKDVELRCDPISGHTALYWYRQSLGQGLEFLIYFQGNSAPDKSGLPSDRFSAERTGGSVSTLTIQRTQQEDSAVYLCASSLNGQLNTEAFFGQGTRLTVV.

This clonotype was detected many times. J is TRBJ2-1 and V is TRBV27, with D perhaps matching TRBD2 (6 bases). V dropped 3 bases and J dropped 5 bases, with 11 bases sitting between them. The CDR3 runs to 14 residues. Germline loops: CDR1 MNHEY, CDR2 SMNVEV (reference sequence). This chain's CDR3 is CASSFRRENNEQFF. Here the CDR3 DNA reads TGTGCCAGCAGTTTCAGACGGGAGAACAATGAGCAGTTCTTC.

The J gene is TRBJ2-7, the V gene TRBV7-3, with 11 bases that match TRBD1. The CDR3 covers 14 residues. Germline CDR1 SGHTA, CDR2 FQGTGA. The trim removed 8 bases at V and 4 bases at J, leaving 7 bases unmatched. CDR3 DNA: TGTGCCAGCGCAATGGGGACAGGGGGATACGAGCAGTACTTC. Translating gives CASAMGTGGYEQYF.

This clonotype was recorded at least ten times. The chain carries TRBV20-1 and TRBJ2-3; tentative D call: TRBD2 (5 bases). The germline V gene encodes CDR1 DFQATT and CDR2 SNEGSKA (reference sequence). This CDR3 region has 15 residues. Trimming stripped 6 bases from V and 2 bases from J, with 18 bases between. The CDR3 DNA reads TGCAGTGCGGGCGGACTTAACTCGTACACAGATACGCAGTATTTT. Residues: CSAGGLNSYTDTQYF.

This rearrangement joins TRBV7-6 to TRBJ1-3, with D unresolved. The CDR3 has 16 residues. The V gene lost 0 bases and the J gene lost 0 bases, with 9 bases spanning the gap. Germline V CDR1 and CDR2: SGHVS, FNYEAQ. CDR3 nucleotides: TGTGCCAGCAGCTTAGCAGGGCCCCGCTCTGGAAACACCATATATTTT. Its translation is CASSLAGPRSGNTIYF. Together with reference TRBV7-6 and TRBJ1-3, the CDR3 gives the full variable domain: GAGVSQSPRYKVTKRGQDVALRCDPISGHVSLYWYRQALGQGPEFLTYFNYEAQQDKSGLPNDRFSAERPEGSISTLTIQRTEQRDSAMYRCASSLAGPRSGNTIYFGEGSWLTVV.

This clonotype was recorded a few times. CDR3 amino acids: CASSFNRGQETQYF. The CDR3 DNA reads TGTGCCAGCAGTTTCAACAGGGGGCAGGAGACCCAGTACTTC. This chain connects TRBV12-3 or TRBV12-4 to TRBJ2-5, with 9 bases matching TRBD1. The length of the CDR3 is 14 residues. V shed 3 bases, J shed 5 bases, and the junction held 4 bases outside the gene matches.

As regards this clonotype: A much larger clone lies a single base off, so this may be a read error. The chain has TRBV28 and TRBJ2-5; 7 positions match TRBD2. The CDR3 totals 12 residues. The germline gives CDR1 MDHEN, CDR2 SYDVKM. The DNA of the CDR3 is TGTGCCAGCGCACGGGGGAGGGAGACCCGGTACTTC. Translated: CASARGRETRYF.

With regard to this clonotype: A much larger clone sits a single nucleotide away, making a read error possible. The chain is built from TRBV6-1 and TRBJ1-2, with TRBD1 matching over 8 bases. This CDR3 region has 11 residues. V was pared by 11 bases and J by 7 bases, with 6 bases of the junction left unmatched. CDR1 MNHNS and CDR2 SASEGT come from the germline V gene. CDR3 nucleotide sequence: TGTGCCGCCCAACAGGGGGTTGGCTACACCTTC. It yields the protein CAAQQGVGYTF.